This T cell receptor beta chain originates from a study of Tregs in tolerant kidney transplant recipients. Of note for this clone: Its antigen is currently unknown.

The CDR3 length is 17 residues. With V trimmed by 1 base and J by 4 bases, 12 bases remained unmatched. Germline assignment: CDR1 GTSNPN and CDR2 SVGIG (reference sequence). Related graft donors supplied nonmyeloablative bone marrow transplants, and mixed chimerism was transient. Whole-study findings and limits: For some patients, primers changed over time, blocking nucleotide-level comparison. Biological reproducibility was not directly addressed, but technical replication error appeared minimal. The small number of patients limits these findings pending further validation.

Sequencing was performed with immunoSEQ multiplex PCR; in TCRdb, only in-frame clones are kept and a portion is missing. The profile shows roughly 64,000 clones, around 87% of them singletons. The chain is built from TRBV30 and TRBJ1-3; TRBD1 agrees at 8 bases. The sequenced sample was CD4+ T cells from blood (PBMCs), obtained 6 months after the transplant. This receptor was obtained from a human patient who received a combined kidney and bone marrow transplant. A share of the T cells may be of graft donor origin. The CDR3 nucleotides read TGTGCCTGGAGTGGATACCAGGGGGCACGATCAGGAAACACCATATATTTT. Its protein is CAWSGYQGARSGNTIYF.